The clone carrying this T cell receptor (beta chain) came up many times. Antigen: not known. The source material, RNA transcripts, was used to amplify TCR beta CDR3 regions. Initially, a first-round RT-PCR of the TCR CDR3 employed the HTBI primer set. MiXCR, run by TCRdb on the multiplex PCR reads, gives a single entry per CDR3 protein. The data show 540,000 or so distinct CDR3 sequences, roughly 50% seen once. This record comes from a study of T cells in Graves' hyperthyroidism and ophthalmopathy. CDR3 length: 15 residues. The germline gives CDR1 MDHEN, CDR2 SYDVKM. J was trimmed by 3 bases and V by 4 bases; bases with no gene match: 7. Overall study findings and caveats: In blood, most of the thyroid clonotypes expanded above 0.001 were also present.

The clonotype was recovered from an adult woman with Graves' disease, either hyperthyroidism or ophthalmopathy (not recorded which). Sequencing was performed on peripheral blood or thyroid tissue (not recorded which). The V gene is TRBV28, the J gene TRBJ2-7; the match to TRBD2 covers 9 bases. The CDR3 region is CASSSLRSGSYEQYF. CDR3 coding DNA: TGTGCCAGCAGTTCCCTTCGTAGCGGGAGCTACGAGCAGTACTTC.